A single sample is the source of the 20 T cell receptor beta chains below, sequenced in a study of T cell responses to AZD1222 COVID-19 vaccine. Profiling relied on immunoSEQ multiplex PCR, and the TCRdb table lists in-frame clones only, not all of them. The repertoire consists of about 99,000 clones, with 87% occurring once and the leading ten covering 2.5% to 3%. The sequenced sample was peripheral blood, obtained on day 0 of AZD1222 vaccination. These receptor sequences come from an adult in good health.

The rearrangement joins TRBV7-9 to TRBJ2-3, with 10 positions matching TRBD2. CDR1 is SEHNR and CDR2 is FQNEAQ in the germline V gene (reference sequence). V shed 5 bases and J 5 bases; nucleotides not matched to a gene: 7. The CDR3 extends over 15 amino acids. CDR3 sequence: CASSEKAGGVDTQYF. CDR3 sequence (DNA): TGTGCCAGCAGCGAGAAAGCGGGAGGGGTAGATACGCAGTATTTT.

This chain connects TRBV6-2 or TRBV6-3 to TRBJ1-2; no reliable D call. Germline V gives CDR1 MNHEY, CDR2 SVGEGT. The CDR3 extends over 11 amino acids. V lost 2 bases and J 7 bases, leaving 5 bases between the germline ends. The CDR3 region is CASSYPSGYTF. The CDR3 DNA follows: TGTGCCAGCAGTTACCCGAGTGGCTACACCTTC.

J is TRBJ1-2 and V is TRBV5-6; D possibly corresponds to TRBD1 (5 bases). CDR3 size: 16 residues. The V gene lost 0 bases and the J gene lost 4 bases, with 16 bases spanning the gap. CDR1 is SGHDT and CDR2 is YYEEEE in the germline V gene. The CDR3 sequence: CASSLAWSGRSYGYTF. The CDR3 nucleotides read TGTGCCAGCAGCTTGGCCTGGTCAGGGAGATCCTATGGCTACACCTTC.

This chain uses TRBV19 with TRBJ1-3; D uncertain. V lost 3 bases and J 8 bases, leaving 5 bases between the germline ends. The CDR3 totals 11 residues. Germline V gives CDR1 LNHDA, CDR2 SQIVND (reference sequence). CDR3 bases: TGTGCCAGTAGTATTCGGGACACCATATATTTT. Translated: CASSIRDTIYF. The whole variable domain, filled in from reference TRBV19 and TRBJ1-3, reads DGGITQSPKYLFRKEGQNVTLSCEQNLNHDAMYWYRQDPGQGLRLIYYSQIVNDFQKGDIAEGYSVSREKKESFPLTVTSAQKNPTAFYLCASSIRDTIYFGEGSWLTVV.

The rearrangement joins TRBV7-8 to TRBJ2-3; 15 bases are a match to TRBD2. Germline values: CDR1 SGHVS, CDR2 FQNEAQ. This CDR3 contains 16 residues. V gave up 5 bases and J gave up 9 bases; unmatched junction bases: 9. The CDR3 DNA reads TGTGCCAGCAGCCCCAGGACTAGCGGGAGGGGCTGGACGCAGTATTTT. Residues: CASSPRTSGRGWTQYF.

CDR3 loop: CASSLGRGMDKEKLFF. As DNA, the CDR3 is TGCGCCAGCAGCTTGGGCAGGGGGATGGATAAGGAAAAACTGTTTTTT. The rearrangement joins TRBV5-1 to TRBJ1-4; 7 bases are shared with TRBD1. Germline CDR1 SGHRS, CDR2 YFSETQ. The J segment lost 8 bases and the V segment lost 0 bases, leaving 10 bases of the junction unmatched. This CDR3 is built from 16 residues.

The chain employs TRBV6-4 and TRBJ2-1; the match to TRBD2 covers 8 bases. V lost 6 bases, J lost 6 bases, and 13 bases stayed unmatched. The CDR3 consists of 16 residues. The V gene's germline CDR1 is MRHNA and CDR2 SNTAGT. The CDR3 DNA reads as TGTGCCAGCAGGAGACAGGAGTCCAGCGGGGGCAATGAGCAGTTCTTC. Its translation is CASRRQESSGGNEQFF.

The chain combines TRBV6-6 with TRBJ2-3; D remains ambiguous. Deletions cut 8 bases from V and 4 bases from J, with 19 bases between. The germline CDR1 and CDR2 sequences are MNHNY and SVGAGI (reference sequence). The CDR3 runs 15 residues. CDR3 nucleotides: TGTGCCAGCTCCTTCGTGCGCGGCCAGGCAGATACGCAGTATTTT. It specifies CASSFVRGQADTQYF.

CDR3 bases: TGTGCCACCAGTGATTCACGGACAGGGCCTTATGGCTACACCTTC. This translates into CATSDSRTGPYGYTF. V and J are TRBV24-1 and TRBJ1-2, with 8 positions matching TRBD1. From germline, CDR1 is KGHDR and CDR2 SFDVKD. This CDR3 spans 15 amino acids. The J segment lost 5 bases and the V segment lost 2 bases, leaving 6 bases of the junction unmatched.

DNA for the CDR3: TGTGCCAGCAGCTTCCACCAACAGGGGGCCGGGGAGCTGTTTTTT. Encoded protein: CASSFHQQGAGELFF. This sequence joins TRBV11-1 and TRBJ2-2, with 8 bases identical to TRBD1. V was clipped by 3 bases and J by 6 bases; unmatched bases: 6. This CDR3 has 15 amino acids. Germline lookup yields CDR1 SGHAT and CDR2 FQDESV (reference sequence).

This chain links TRBV7-9 with TRBJ1-2; the D gene is possibly TRBD1 (5 bases). Germline V CDR1 and CDR2: SEHNR, FQNEAQ (reference sequence). The CDR3 runs 13 residues. V was trimmed by 3 bases and J by 4 bases, leaving 9 bases between them. The CDR3 DNA follows: TGTGCCAGCAGCTTGGGACTCACCTATGGCTACACCTTC. Translation: CASSLGLTYGYTF.

The V gene is TRBV7-9, the J gene TRBJ1-3; the D gene is possibly TRBD1 (6 bases). The V and J ends lost 1 base and 3 bases respectively, with 13 bases between them. Germline V gene data show CDR1 as SEHNR and CDR2 as FQNEAQ (reference sequence). This CDR3 is 16 amino acids long. Written as DNA, the CDR3 is TGTGCCAGCAGCTTAGATGGGGGGCCGGGTGGAAACACCATATATTTT. Its protein is CASSLDGGPGGNTIYF.

This chain uses TRBV11-3 with TRBJ2-5; 14 bases fit TRBD2. This CDR3 region has 17 residues. The junction had 7 bases not matched to a gene; V was cut back by 2 bases and J by 5 bases. Germline loops: CDR1 SGHNT, CDR2 YENEEA. The DNA for the CDR3 is TGTGCCAGCAGCTTAAGGGGACTAGCGGGAGAAGGCGAGACCCAGTACTTC. It encodes CASSLRGLAGEGETQYF.

In its sample, this clone was seen many times. The DNA of the CDR3 is TGTGCCAGCAGTTTCCTTGGGGATGGCTACACCTTC. As protein: CASSFLGDGYTF. The rearrangement links TRBV12-3 or TRBV12-4 to TRBJ1-2; no reliable D call. V gave up 3 bases and J gave up 6 bases, with 8 bases separating them. The CDR3 extends over 12 amino acids.

The J gene is TRBJ1-5, the V gene TRBV4-2; the match to TRBD1 covers 8 bases. CDR3 length equals 15 residues. With V trimmed by 0 bases and J by 7 bases, 5 bases remained unmatched. Germline lookup yields CDR1 LGHNA and CDR2 YNFKEQ. The CDR3 protein is CASSQEGQGGQPQHF. As DNA, the CDR3 is TGTGCCAGCAGCCAAGAAGGACAGGGAGGCCAGCCCCAGCATTTT.

With regard to this clone: Compared with germline, one end of the junction differs, possibly owing to a read error. The rearrangement uses TRBV5-1 and TRBJ2-1; 9 bases map to TRBD2. CDR3 size: 15 residues. Germline V gene data show CDR1 as SGHRS and CDR2 as YFSETQ. The CDR3: CASSLELAGRNEQFF. DNA for the CDR3: TGTGCCAGCAGCTTGGAACTAGCGGGCAGGAATGAGCAGTTCTTC.

The chain couples TRBV10-3 to TRBJ1-6, with 9 bases lining up with TRBD1. The V gene end was trimmed by 3 bases and the J gene end by 7 bases; junction bases not matched to a gene: 4. CDR3 length equals 15 residues. Germline V lookup: CDR1 ENHRY, CDR2 SYGVKD. This CDR3 is CAISENTGGNSPLHF. CDR3 nucleotides: TGTGCCATCAGTGAAAATACAGGGGGCAATTCACCCCTCCACTTT.

This clone has a single count. V gene TRBV5-5 combines with J gene TRBJ2-2; TRBD1 matches 8 bases. There are 18 residues in the CDR3. CDR1 SGHKS and CDR2 YYEKEE come from the germline V gene (reference sequence). V trimming: 1 base; J trimming: 5 bases; junction bases outside the gene matches: 13. The CDR3 spells CASSLPMGGQGRTGELFF. The DNA of the CDR3 is TGTGCCAGCAGCTTGCCGATGGGCGGACAGGGACGGACCGGGGAGCTGTTTTTT.

The chain uses TRBV3-1 (or the pseudogene TRBV3-2) and TRBJ1-1; a possible D gene is TRBD1 (5 bases). The CDR3 covers 15 residues. Germline CDR1 LGHDT, CDR2 YNNKEL (reference sequence). Deletions cut 1 base from V and 0 bases from J, with 9 bases between. The CDR3, as DNA: TGTGCCAGCAGCCAAGGTGGCAGGGTGAACACTGAAGCTTTCTTT. As protein: CASSQGGRVNTEAFF.

The CDR3 DNA is TGTGCCAGCAGTGAACCGGCGGGGACCGTAGTTGAGACCCAGTACTTC. Its protein is CASSEPAGTVVETQYF. This sequence joins TRBV25-1 and TRBJ2-5; possibly TRBD2 for D (6 bases). The germline V gene encodes CDR1 MGHDK and CDR2 SYGVNS. This CDR3 has 16 residues. Trimming shortened V by 2 bases and J by 5 bases, and 18 bases separated the two germline ends.